Listed here are 26 T cell receptor beta chains from one sample, sequenced in a study of blood T cell repertoires in COVID-19. Sequencing was performed with immunoSEQ multiplex PCR; in TCRdb, only in-frame clones are kept and a portion is missing. This sample has approximately 400,000 clones, with roughly 90% found just once. The sequenced material came from peripheral blood. The receptors were sampled from a man between 40 and 49 years old with acute or convalescent COVID-19.

This clone was observed a single time. The chain links TRBV5-1 to TRBJ1-4; 8 bases are a match to TRBD1. After removal of 0 bases from V and 14 bases from J, the junction contained 6 bases not matched to a gene. This CDR3 comprises 13 residues. CDR1 is SGHRS and CDR2 is YFSETQ in the germline V gene. CDR3 sequence: CASSLEDRAKLFF. The CDR3 DNA is TGCGCCAGCAGCTTGGAGGACAGGGCAAAGCTGTTTTTT. Filled out from reference TRBV5-1 and TRBJ1-4, the complete variable domain reads KAGVTQTPRYLIKTRGQQVTLSCSPISGHRSVSWYQQTPGQGLQFLFEYFSETQRNKGNFPGRFSGRQFSNSRSEMNVSTLELGDSALYLCASSLEDRAKLFFGSGTQLSVL.

V is TRBV20-1 and J is TRBJ1-4, with a weak D call TRBD1 (5 bases). This CDR3 has 14 residues. Per the germline V gene, CDR1 is DFQATT and CDR2 is SNEGSKA (reference sequence). V was shortened by 3 bases and J by 8 bases, with 16 bases between the two germline ends. The CDR3 sequence is CSASGAGYDEKLFF. In nucleotides, the CDR3 is TGCAGTGCTAGTGGGGCAGGGTATGACGAAAAACTGTTTTTT.

The table lists this clone with a few counts. The CDR3 coding sequence is TGTGCCAGCAGCATAAGCGGGACCTACAATGAGCAGTTCTTC. Amino acids: CASSISGTYNEQFF. The chain couples TRBV11-2 to TRBJ2-1; the match to TRBD2 covers 7 bases. There are 14 residues in the CDR3. CDR1 is SGHAT, CDR2 FQNNGV, per germline. Trimming took 5 bases from V and 2 from J; bases not matched to a gene: 3.

Only one count was recorded for this clone. The chain links TRBV15 to TRBJ1-1; D gene uncertain. V lost 4 bases and J 1 base, leaving 16 bases between the germline ends. The length of the CDR3 is 16 residues. Per germline, CDR1 LNHNV and CDR2 YYDKDF (reference sequence). Here the CDR3 DNA reads TGTGCCACCAGCACCACCCCCGGTCAAGCGAACACTGAAGCTTTCTTT. It specifies CATSTTPGQANTEAFF.

This chain joins TRBV9 and TRBJ2-5, with TRBD1 matching over 7 bases. Trimming removed 0 bases from V and 2 bases from J; junction bases left unmatched: 4. The germline V gene has CDR1 SGDLS and CDR2 YYNGEE. This CDR3 contains 15 residues. The CDR3 is CASSVANRGQETQYF. In DNA, the CDR3 is TGTGCCAGCAGCGTAGCTAACAGGGGACAAGAGACCCAGTACTTC.

The DNA of the CDR3 is TGTGCCAGCAGCTTGGGGCTAGCGGGCTCCTACAATGAGCAGTTCTTC. Protein: CASSLGLAGSYNEQFF. The chain combines TRBV5-4 with TRBJ2-1; the match to TRBD2 covers 8 bases. CDR3 length: 16 amino acids. V was clipped by 0 bases and J by 0 bases; unmatched bases: 2. Germline V gene data show CDR1 as SGHNT and CDR2 as YYREEE (reference sequence).

V is TRBV7-6 and J is TRBJ2-1; tentative D call: TRBD2 (6 bases). V was pared by 8 bases and J by 9 bases, with 11 bases between. Germline loops: CDR1 SGHVS, CDR2 FNYEAQ. There are 11 residues in the CDR3. CDR3 sequence: CASATGAEQFF. CDR3 nucleotide sequence: TGTGCCAGCGCGACGGGAGCTGAGCAGTTCTTC.

The V gene is TRBV5-1, the J gene TRBJ2-5; weak D call: TRBD1 (6 bases). The CDR3 runs to 16 residues. Germline V lookup: CDR1 SGHRS, CDR2 YFSETQ. The ends were cut back, 0 bases at V and 1 base at J, with 13 bases in the middle. As DNA, the CDR3 is TGCGCCAGCAGCTTGGTCCAGGGGCTAATCCAAGAGACCCAGTACTTC. The encoded protein is CASSLVQGLIQETQYF.

The V and J genes are TRBV5-1 and TRBJ1-2; D not certain. CDR1 and CDR2 from the germline V gene are SGHRS and YFSETQ. CDR3 length equals 14 residues. V gave up 1 base and J gave up 3 bases, with 10 bases separating them. The CDR3 bases are TGCGCCAGCAGCTTGTTTGCCGGGGACTATGGCTACACCTTC. It translates to CASSLFAGDYGYTF.

This clone was recorded a few times. This chain connects TRBV30 to TRBJ2-7; 10 bases are a match to TRBD1. CDR3 length equals 14 residues. Per the germline V gene, CDR1 is GTSNPN and CDR2 is SVGIG (reference sequence). Trimming removed 4 bases from V and 2 bases from J; junction bases left unmatched: 5. CDR3 region: CAWKPGTGAYEQYF. The CDR3 DNA follows: TGTGCCTGGAAGCCCGGGACAGGGGCCTACGAGCAGTACTTC.

The chain employs TRBV19 and TRBJ1-1, with 8 bases matching TRBD1. The germline V gene has CDR1 LNHDA and CDR2 SQIVND (reference sequence). This CDR3 is built from 13 residues. The V gene end was trimmed by 7 bases and the J gene end by 3 bases; junction bases not matched to a gene: 4. The CDR3 region has the DNA TGTGCCAGTATTGGACAGGGTTACACTGAAGCTTTCTTT. Protein sequence: CASIGQGYTEAFF.

About this clone: Other nucleotide sequences from this sample produce the same CDR3. The V call is TRBV2, the J call TRBJ2-7; 8 bases are shared with TRBD1. CDR3 length equals 12 residues. CDR1 SNHLY and CDR2 FYNNEI come from the germline V gene. The V and J ends lost 6 bases and 2 bases, in that order; junction bases with no gene match: 0. CDR3 amino acids: CASRDRAYEQYF. CDR3 DNA sequence: TGTGCCAGCAGGGACAGGGCCTACGAGCAGTACTTC.

The gene calls are TRBV11-2 and TRBJ2-1, with D unresolved. The CDR3 consists of 16 residues. Trimming removed 0 bases at V and 0 bases at J, with 9 bases between. From germline, CDR1 is SGHAT and CDR2 FQNNGV. DNA for the CDR3: TGTGCCAGCAGCTTAGACGTCGGTTACTCCTACAATGAGCAGTTCTTC. Its translation: CASSLDVGYSYNEQFF.

This chain joins TRBV21-1 and TRBJ1-1. TRBV21-1 is a pseudogene segment. The CDR3 covers 12 residues. This chain's CDR3 is CAIQKEDTEAFF. DNA of the CDR3: TGTGCCATCCAAAAAGAGGACACTGAAGCTTTCTTT.

This clone has just one count. The rearrangement joins TRBV19 to TRBJ1-5, with D maybe TRBD1 (5 bases). CDR1 is LNHDA, CDR2 SQIVND, per germline (reference sequence). V was pared by 6 bases and J by 0 bases, with 12 bases between. CDR3 length: 15 amino acids. The CDR3, as DNA: TGTGCCAGTAGCCGACAGAGACATAGCAATCAGCCCCAGCATTTT. Its protein is CASSRQRHSNQPQHF.

The gene calls are TRBV5-4 and TRBJ2-7, with D possibly TRBD1 on 6 matching bases. The V gene lost 0 bases and the J gene lost 0 bases, with 13 bases spanning the gap. Germline CDR1 SGHNT, CDR2 YYREEE (reference sequence). CDR3 length equals 16 residues. The CDR3 region has the DNA TGTGCCAGCAGCTTGGGGGGGCAGCCCCACTCCTACGAGCAGTACTTC. Residues: CASSLGGQPHSYEQYF.

The count of this clone is one. This chain links TRBV5-7 with TRBJ2-1; 11 positions agree with TRBD1. TRBV5-7 falls under the ORF class, with uncertain function. The CDR3 consists of 16 residues. After removal of 7 bases from V and 6 bases from J, the junction contained 12 bases not matched to a gene. The CDR3 DNA reads TGTGCCAGCCAGGGACAGGGGGTTTTTCTGTGCAATGAGCAGTTCTTC. Translating gives CASQGQGVFLCNEQFF.

The chain recombines TRBV19 with TRBJ2-1; TRBD1 agrees at 9 bases. Germline V gene sequence: CDR1 LNHDA, CDR2 SQIVND (reference sequence). V trimming: 10 bases; J trimming: 8 bases; junction bases outside the gene matches: 12. The length of the CDR3 is 14 residues. The CDR3 protein is CATARDRASHEQFF. CDR3 nucleotides: TGTGCCACAGCCCGGGACAGGGCGAGCCATGAGCAGTTCTTC.

This clone was seen only a few times. The genes are TRBV4-1 and TRBJ1-2; D not certain. Germline V gives CDR1 MGHRA, CDR2 YSYEKL. CDR3 size: 14 residues. V was shortened by 4 bases and J by 4 bases, with 13 bases between the two germline ends. The CDR3, as DNA: TGCGCCAGCAGCCCTGGTAGTCTCGGCTATGGCTACACCTTC. Translating it yields CASSPGSLGYGYTF.

The chain carries TRBV2 and TRBJ2-3, with 9 bases fitting TRBD1. The V segment lost 2 bases and the J segment 6 bases; nucleotides outside the gene matches: 12. Germline CDR1 is SNHLY and CDR2 is FYNNEI. The length of the CDR3 is 17 residues. The DNA for the CDR3 is TGTGCCAGCAGTGAATTGTCGTTGGGGACAGGGACTGATACGCAGTATTTT. The encoded protein is CASSELSLGTGTDTQYF.

J is TRBJ2-5 and V is TRBV7-7, with 7 bases lining up with TRBD2. The germline V gene encodes CDR1 SSHAT and CDR2 FNYEAQ (reference sequence). This CDR3 spans 15 amino acids. DNA for the CDR3: TGTGCTAGCGCTGAGGTGGGAGGGCCATGGGAGACCCAGTACTTC. It is translated as CASAEVGGPWETQYF.

V and J are TRBV5-1 and TRBJ1-1; D is ambiguous. CDR3 length: 14 residues. Germline V CDR1 and CDR2: SGHRS, YFSETQ. Trimming cost V 3 bases and J 5 bases, with 14 bases left between them. The CDR3 DNA sequence: TGCGCCAGCAGCTGGGATCTAGGGAGGACTGAAGCTTTCTTT. It codes for CASSWDLGRTEAFF. The full variable domain, rest sourced from reference TRBV5-1 and TRBJ1-1, is KAGVTQTPRYLIKTRGQQVTLSCSPISGHRSVSWYQQTPGQGLQFLFEYFSETQRNKGNFPGRFSGRQFSNSRSEMNVSTLELGDSALYLCASSWDLGRTEAFFGQGTRLTVV.

The chain uses TRBV29-1 and TRBJ2-2; TRBD1 aligns across 8 bases. With V trimmed by 7 bases and J by 3 bases, 7 bases remained unmatched. Germline CDR1 SQVTM, CDR2 ANQGSEA. This CDR3 region has 14 residues. The CDR3 nucleotides read TGCAGCGGATCGACAGGGGTCGACACCGGGGAGCTGTTTTTT. It codes for CSGSTGVDTGELFF.

The chain has TRBV28 and TRBJ2-2; 8 bases agree with TRBD1. From germline, CDR1 is MDHEN and CDR2 SYDVKM. The ends lost 3 bases at V and 6 bases at J; junction bases unmatched: 3. This CDR3 is 14 amino acids long. The CDR3 sequence is CASSLRRGPGELFF. In DNA, the CDR3 is TGTGCCAGCAGTTTGCGCAGGGGGCCCGGGGAGCTGTTTTTT.

This clone was found once. The DNA for the CDR3 is TGTGCCAGCACTTTCCTTCCGGGACGGGGGCAAGAGACCCAGTACTTC. Translation: CASTFLPGRGQETQYF. The chain recombines TRBV5-8 with TRBJ2-5; D possibly corresponds to TRBD2 (6 bases). The V end was cut by 6 bases, the J end by 2 bases, with 20 bases between. Germline CDR1 and CDR2: SGHTS and YDEGEE. The CDR3 is 16 residues long.

This chain links TRBV6-5 with TRBJ1-5; 10 positions agree with TRBD1. V was pared by 7 bases and J by 5 bases, with 5 bases of the junction left unmatched. CDR1 and CDR2 (germline): MNHEY, SVGAGI. CDR3 size: 14 residues. The CDR3 DNA reads TGTGCCAGCACCTTCGACAGGGGGCATCAGCCCCAGCATTTT. Protein: CASTFDRGHQPQHF.